The 10 T cell receptor beta chains in this list originate from one sample, sequenced in a study of sequential checkpoint blockade in melanoma. Treatment: randomized to nivolumab then ipilimumab (arm A) or the reverse (arm B). Profiling relied on immunoSEQ multiplex PCR, and the TCRdb table lists in-frame clones only, not all of them. The sample comprises around 6,000 clones, 21% of which are singletons, and 9% rests with the top ten. Sequenced here: tumor tissue (inferred from file names), sampled from a patient given nivolumab and ipilimumab in sequence. The receptors derive from a human donor with melanoma.

This clone has only a few counts. The chain uses TRBV6-8 and TRBJ2-7; D gene ambiguous. The CDR3 is 12 amino acids. The germline V gene has CDR1 MNHGY and CDR2 SAAAGT. Trimming took 10 bases from V and 4 from J, leaving 14 bases between them. CDR3 bases: TGTGCCACCTCACTCCCCCCATACGAGCAGTACTTC. Amino acids: CATSLPPYEQYF.

V gene TRBV14 combines with J gene TRBJ2-5, with D possibly TRBD1 on 5 matching bases. Trimming removed 5 bases from V and 4 bases from J, with 5 bases in between. Per germline, CDR1 SGHDN and CDR2 FVKESK. The CDR3 loop spans 11 amino acids. CDR3 residues: CASSRGETQYF. For the CDR3, the DNA is TGTGCCAGCAGCAGGGGAGAGACCCAGTACTTC.

This clone turned up a few times. The J gene is TRBJ1-1, the V gene TRBV12-5; 7 nucleotides agree with TRBD1. This CDR3 spans 14 amino acids. Germline V gene sequence: CDR1 LGHNT, CDR2 FRNRAP. The CDR3 DNA reads as TGTGCCAGCACCGGGACAGATCAATACACTGAAGCTTTCTTT. This encodes CASTGTDQYTEAFF. Full variable domain (rest looked up from reference TRBV12-5 and TRBJ1-1): DARVTQTPRHKVTEMGQEVTMRCQPILGHNTVFWYRQTMMQGLELLAYFRNRAPLDDSGMPKDRFSAEMPDATLATLKIQPSEPRDSAVYFCASTGTDQYTEAFFGQGTRLTVV.

In its sample, this clone was seen a few times. This chain uses TRBV19 with TRBJ1-4, with TRBD1 as a possible D gene (5 bases). The V gene lost 11 bases and the J gene lost 7 bases, with 14 bases spanning the gap. This CDR3 contains 12 residues. Germline-derived CDR1 and CDR2 are LNHDA and SQIVND (reference sequence). The CDR3 region has the DNA TGTGCCTCCAGGTGGGGGGGTGAAAAACTGTTTTTT. Its protein product is CASRWGGEKLFF.

This clone was seen repeatedly, ten times or more. This sequence joins TRBV4-1 and TRBJ1-2; 7 bases map to TRBD1. The CDR3 extends over 13 amino acids. Germline trimming cut 3 bases from V and 8 bases from J; bases unmatched to any gene: 6. Germline lookup yields CDR1 MGHRA and CDR2 YSYEKL. Here the CDR3 DNA reads TGCGCCAGCAGCCAGGACAGGATCGGCGGCTACACCTTC. This sequence encodes CASSQDRIGGYTF.

This clone qualifies as medium-sized. The chain couples TRBV11-3 to TRBJ1-4; TRBD1 matches at 7 bases. V dropped 3 bases and J dropped 5; count of bases not matched to a gene: 9. The CDR3 spans 16 residues. Looked up from germline, CDR1 is SGHNT and CDR2 is YENEEA. CDR3: CASSLVPGQPNEKLFF. The CDR3, as DNA: TGTGCCAGCAGCTTGGTACCGGGACAGCCAAATGAAAAACTGTTTTTT.

V usage is TRBV19 and J usage is TRBJ2-1; 9 positions match TRBD2. The CDR3 totals 17 residues. Germline-derived CDR1 and CDR2 are LNHDA and SQIVND (reference sequence). With V trimmed by 3 bases and J by 2 bases, 8 bases remained unmatched. The CDR3 bases are TGTGCCAGTAGTATCCGATCTAGCGGGGCCACCTACAATGAGCAGTTCTTC. It translates to CASSIRSSGATYNEQFF.

V and J are TRBV11-3 and TRBJ2-2; no definite D call. The CDR3 contains 14 residues. Germline V gene lookup returns CDR1 SGHNT and CDR2 YENEEA. V was cut by 1 base and J by 5 bases, with 8 bases left in between. The CDR3 DNA reads as TGTGCCAGCAGCTTAGTCGCGATAACCGGGGAGCTGTTTTTT. This translates into CASSLVAITGELFF.

The sample holds many counts of this clone. The V gene is TRBV7-2, the J gene TRBJ2-7; 8 bases are a match to TRBD2. The CDR3 extends over 13 amino acids. From germline, CDR1 is SGHTA and CDR2 FQGNSA. J gave up 3 bases and V 5 bases, and 3 bases lay outside the gene matches. The CDR3 region has the DNA TGTGCCAGCAGCCCTAGCGGGCTCTACGAGCAGTACTTC. It translates to CASSPSGLYEQYF. Combining the CDR3 with reference TRBV7-2 and TRBJ2-7 gives the whole variable domain GAGVSQSPSNKVTEKGKDVELRCDPISGHTALYWYRQSLGQGLEFLIYFQGNSAPDKSGLPSDRFSAERTGGSVSTLTIQRTQQEDSAVYLCASSPSGLYEQYFGPGTRLTVT.

This chain connects TRBV6-8 to TRBJ2-3; D is undetermined. V lost 6 bases, J lost 0 bases, and 13 bases lay in between. Germline loops: CDR1 MNHGY, CDR2 SAAAGT. This CDR3 has 15 amino acids. CDR3 coding DNA: TGTGCCAGCAGAGTATACCGGGCTAGCACAGATACGCAGTATTTT. Residues: CASRVYRASTDTQYF.